These T cell receptor beta chains were read from a single sample in a study of OX40 agonist ivuxolimab in advanced cancers. Sequencing used immunoSEQ multiplex PCR; TCRdb keeps in-frame clones, though not all of them. This table has 5,300 or so clones, less than 70% appearing once. Sequencing was performed on CD4+ or CD8+ T cells sorted from blood, taken in a trial of the OX40 agonist ivuxolimab. Source of these receptors: an adult with an advanced solid tumor such as melanoma, head and neck, liver or kidney cancer. The CDR3 runs from the conserved cysteine through the conserved F or W. Fields, in order: D gene, J gene, clone size, V gene, CDR3 DNA, CDR3 protein. A D gene is named only where the DNA matches it firmly. Clone size is not always given. Where it is, it says once, few, many or a class for expanded clones.

. TRBJ2-1 . TRBV4-2 TGTGCCAGCAGCCAAGATTCGTTACGGGATGAGCAGTTCTTC CASSQDSLRDEQFF
. TRBJ1-3 . TRBV4-1 TGCGCCAGCAGCCTCACTCTGACAGGTACCTCTGGAAACACCATATATTTT CASSLTLTGTSGNTIYF
. TRBJ1-3 . TRBV23-1 TGCGCCAGCATCCCGAGGTCGACATCCTCTGGAAACACCATATATTTT CASIPRSTSSGNTIYF
TRBD2 TRBJ2-3 . TRBV4-3 TGCGCCAGCAGCCAAAAGGTAGCCGGACTAGCGGGAGGGCTTGGCTCAGATACGCAGTATTTT CASSQKVAGLAGGLGSDTQYF
. TRBJ2-3 . TRBV28 TGTGCCAGCAGTTTGTCCGTGGACACAGATACGCAGTATTTT CASSLSVDTDTQYF
. TRBJ2-7 . TRBV6-6 TGTGCCAGCAGTTTTGACAGCTTTACCTACGAGCAGTACTTC CASSFDSFTYEQYF
. TRBJ2-7 . TRBV7-6 TGTGCCAGCAGCTTAGGAGGTCACCGGAGGGAGTACTTC CASSLGGHRREYF
. TRBJ2-2 . TRBV19 TGTGCCAGTAGTATCGGGGTTTTATTCGGGACAACGAACACCGGGGAGCTGTTTTTT CASSIGVLFGTTNTGELFF
. TRBJ2-7 . TRBV5-4 TGTGCCAGCAGCTTGGGTTACGAGCAGTACTTC CASSLGYEQYF
. TRBJ1-5 . TRBV6-6 TGTGCCAGCAGTTACTCGGCCGGGAGCAATCAGCCCCAGCATTTT CASSYSAGSNQPQHF
TRBD2 TRBJ2-3 once TRBV6-1 TGTGCCAGCAGTGAAGTAGCGGGAGGGCCAGATACGCAGTATTTT CASSEVAGGPDTQYF
. TRBJ2-7 . TRBV4-1 TGCGCCAGCAGCCCACACCCCGAGCGGGAGCAGTACTTC CASSPHPEREQYF
. TRBJ2-1 . TRBV27 TGTGCCAGCAGTCCCGCCCTCCTAGGCGATGAGCAGTTCTTC CASSPALLGDEQFF
. TRBJ1-5 . TRBV6-5 TGTGCCAGCAGTTTCGGACTGATCAATCAGCCCCAGCATTTT CASSFGLINQPQHF
. TRBJ2-5 . TRBV21-1 TGTGCCAGCAGCAACGGACTCCCCCAGTACTTC CASSNGLPQYF
. TRBJ2-7 few TRBV9 TGTGCCAGCAGCGTAGACGGGAACCCCTCCTACGAGCAGTACTTC CASSVDGNPSYEQYF
. TRBJ2-1 . TRBV19 TGTGCCAGTAGTATCTCCGCGGTCTCCTACAATGAGCAGTTCTTC CASSISAVSYNEQFF
. TRBJ1-1 . TRBV4-2 TGTGCCAGCAGCCCCCCTACAGAAGAAGCTTTCTTT CASSPPTEEAFF
TRBD1 TRBJ2-1 . TRBV5-6 TGTGCCAGCAGCAAGGGACAGAACTACAATGAGCAGTTCTTC CASSKGQNYNEQFF
. TRBJ2-2 . TRBV5-1 TGCGCCAGCAGCTTGTTAAGCGGCAACACCGGGGAGCTGTTTTTT CASSLLSGNTGELFF
. TRBJ2-1 . TRBV4-1 TGCGCCAGCAGCCAAGCGCGCGTCCCCTACAATGAGCAGTTCTTC CASSQARVPYNEQFF
TRBD2 TRBJ2-1 . TRBV5-6 TGTGCCAGCACCCTCTCTAGCGGATACTACAATGAGCAGTTCTTC CASTLSSGYYNEQFF
. TRBJ1-1 . TRBV7-9 TGTGCCAGCAGCTTAAGGGACATGAGAGCTTTCTTT CASSLRDMRAFF
TRBD1 TRBJ2-7 . TRBV6-5 TGTGCCAGCAGACCCGGACAGGGATTTAACGAGCAGTACTTC CASRPGQGFNEQYF